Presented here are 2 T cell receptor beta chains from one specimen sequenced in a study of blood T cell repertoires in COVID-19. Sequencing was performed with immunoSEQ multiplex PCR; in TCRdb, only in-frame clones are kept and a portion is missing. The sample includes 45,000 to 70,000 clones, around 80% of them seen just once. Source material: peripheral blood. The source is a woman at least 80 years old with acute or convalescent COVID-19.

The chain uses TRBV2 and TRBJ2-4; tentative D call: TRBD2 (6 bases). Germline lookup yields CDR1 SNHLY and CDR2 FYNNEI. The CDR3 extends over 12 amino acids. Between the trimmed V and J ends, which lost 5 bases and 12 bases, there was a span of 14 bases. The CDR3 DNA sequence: TGTGCCAGCAGTCCCCTTGGGGGGAGTCAGTACTTC. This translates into CASSPLGGSQYF.

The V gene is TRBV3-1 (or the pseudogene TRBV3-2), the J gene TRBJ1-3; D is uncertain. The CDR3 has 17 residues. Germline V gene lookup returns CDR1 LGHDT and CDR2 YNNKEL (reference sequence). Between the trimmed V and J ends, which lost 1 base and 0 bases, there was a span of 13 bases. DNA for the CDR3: TGTGCCAGCAGCCAAGTTGTCAGGATACACTCTGGAAACACCATATATTTT. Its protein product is CASSQVVRIHSGNTIYF.